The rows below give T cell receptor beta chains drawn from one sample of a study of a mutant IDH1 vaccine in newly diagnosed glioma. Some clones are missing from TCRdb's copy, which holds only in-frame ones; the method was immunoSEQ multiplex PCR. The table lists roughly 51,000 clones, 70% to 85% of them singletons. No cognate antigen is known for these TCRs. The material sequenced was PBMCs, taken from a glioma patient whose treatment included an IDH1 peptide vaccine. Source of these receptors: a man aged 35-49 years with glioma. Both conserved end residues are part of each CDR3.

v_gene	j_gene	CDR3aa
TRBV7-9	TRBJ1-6	CASSFGGLDSPLHF
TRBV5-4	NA	CASSRLDRADSYEQYF
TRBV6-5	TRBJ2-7	CASSSNYEQYF
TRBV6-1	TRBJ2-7	CASSRGQGPYEQYF
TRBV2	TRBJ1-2	CASSEETGGYYGYTF
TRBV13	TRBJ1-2	CASTPRGGAYGYTF
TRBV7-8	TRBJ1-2	CASSHETNYGYTF
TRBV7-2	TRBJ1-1	CASRKDRGPHTEAFF
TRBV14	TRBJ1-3	CASSQLTGGKGNTIYF
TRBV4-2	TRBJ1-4	CASSQLYTMGEANEKLFF
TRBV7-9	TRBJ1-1	CASSPGRAEAFF
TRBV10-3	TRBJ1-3	CAISDQQPGSGNTIYF
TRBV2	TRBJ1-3	CASSEEGTGNTIYF
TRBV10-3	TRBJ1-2	CAISPGADYGYTF
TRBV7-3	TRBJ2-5	CASSSGSALGETQYF
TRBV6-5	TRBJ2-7	CASSPGQGFYEQYF
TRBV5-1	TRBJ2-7	CASSLGGTAPYEQYF
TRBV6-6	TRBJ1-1	CASSFRPSNTEAFF
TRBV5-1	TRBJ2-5	CASTSGGVGETQYF
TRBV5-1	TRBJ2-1	CASSRILGGEQFF
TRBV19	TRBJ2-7	CASSSTLRNLPYEQYF
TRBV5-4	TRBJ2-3	CASSTDRDHTDTQYF
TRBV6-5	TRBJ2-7	CASSYGGGSYEQYF
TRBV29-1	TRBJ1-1	CSVEGHGNTEAFF
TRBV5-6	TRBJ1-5	CASSLTGGGNQPQHF
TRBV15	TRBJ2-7	CATSRGQGRDEQYF
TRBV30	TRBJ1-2	CASKGGGIEDLQANYGYTF
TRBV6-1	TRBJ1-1	CASSEYDRDTEAFF
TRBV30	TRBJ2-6	CAWSSLSGANVLTF
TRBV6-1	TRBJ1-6	CASSDLLVNSPLHF
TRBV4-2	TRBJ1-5	CASSQEGTGQPQHF
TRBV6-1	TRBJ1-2	CASTQGQADYGYTF
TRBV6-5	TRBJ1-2	CASSKDRLLYDGYTF
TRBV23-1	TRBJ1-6	CASSQSCTPTPICPNSPLHF
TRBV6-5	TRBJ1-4	CASSSRTPTNEKLFF
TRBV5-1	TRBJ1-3	CASRPVFASSSGNTIYF
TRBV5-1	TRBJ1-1	CASSLRGMDTEAFF
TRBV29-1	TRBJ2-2	CSVVRVTGELFF
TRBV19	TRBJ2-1	CASGLGPNEQFF
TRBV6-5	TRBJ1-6	CASSYGTGESPLHF
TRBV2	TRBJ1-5	CASSELQGAPQPQHF
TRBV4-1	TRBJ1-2	CASSHEGHRRGYTF